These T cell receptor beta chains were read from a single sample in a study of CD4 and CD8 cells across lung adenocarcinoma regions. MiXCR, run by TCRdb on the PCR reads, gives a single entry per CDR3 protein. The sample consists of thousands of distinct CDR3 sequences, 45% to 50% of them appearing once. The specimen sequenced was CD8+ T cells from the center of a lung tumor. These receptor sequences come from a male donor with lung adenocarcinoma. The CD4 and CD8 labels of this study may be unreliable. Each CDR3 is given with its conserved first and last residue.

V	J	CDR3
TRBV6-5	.	CASSYTTGQVAEQYF
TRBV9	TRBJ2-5	CASSVMSGGFQETQYF
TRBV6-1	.	CASREGGGPSTDTQYF
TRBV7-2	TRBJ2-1	CASSLQLSLGNEQFF
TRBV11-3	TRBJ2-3	CASSPPVVDTQYF
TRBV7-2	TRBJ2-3	CASSWVGARDTQYF
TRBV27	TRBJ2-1	CASSSHEAGRVNEQFF
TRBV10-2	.	CASSEATATSYEQYF
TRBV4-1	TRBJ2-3	CASSQTDSGSTDTQYF
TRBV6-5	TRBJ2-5	CASSLVGREQETQYF
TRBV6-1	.	CASRDGTGAAQYF
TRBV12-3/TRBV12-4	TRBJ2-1	CASSPESGRLYNEQFF
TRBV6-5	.	CATRDIRYEQYF
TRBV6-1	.	CASRGRGGTYEQYF
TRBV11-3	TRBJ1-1	CASSQRQGTAFF
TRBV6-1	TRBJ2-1	CASSAGGGPYNEQFF
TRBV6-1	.	CASRTGSYEQYF
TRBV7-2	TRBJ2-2	CASSQTSSGELFF
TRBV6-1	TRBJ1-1	CASSEDPGGATEAFF
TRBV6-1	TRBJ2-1	CASSEGLVRGYNEQFF
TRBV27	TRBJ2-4	CASRGLQSTNIQYF
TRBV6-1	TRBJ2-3	CASSSVADSTDTQYF
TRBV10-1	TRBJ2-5	CAGGLGGRDQETQYF
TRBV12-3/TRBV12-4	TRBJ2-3	CASSLDPQGDTQYF
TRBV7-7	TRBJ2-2	CASSYQTGAGELFF
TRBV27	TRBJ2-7	CASSLGRGFYEQYF
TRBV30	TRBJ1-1	CAWDRGGGTEAFF
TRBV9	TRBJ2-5	CASSVGLGPQETQYF
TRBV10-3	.	CATGLIATDTQYF
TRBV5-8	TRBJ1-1	CASSLEGGNLAFF
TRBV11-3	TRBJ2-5	CASSLGRGLAGDGFF
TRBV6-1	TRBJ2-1	CASSELLGLQFF
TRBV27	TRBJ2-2	CASSLSGTILTGELFF